A single sample is the source of the 28 T cell receptor beta chains below, sequenced in a study of CXCR3-negative and CXCR3-positive naive CD8 T cells (dated by TCRdb to about 2019). Findings and caveats that apply to the study as a whole: Compared with CXCR3-negative naive cells, CXCR3-positive naive cells had TRB CDR3s with higher hydrophobicity (lower Kidera factor 4), lower energy, and higher strength and volume indices.

Sequencer: NextSeq 550. The Human TCR Profiling Kit (MiLaboratory) was used to prepare UMI-labeled 5' RACE TRB cDNA libraries. TCRdb reprocessed the reads, and each CDR3 protein sequence is entered once, without DNA. This sample's listing comprises roughly 100,000 distinct CDR3 sequences. The ten largest account for more than 0.3% of the sample. Which antigens these TCRs recognize remains unknown. Sequences were obtained from naive CXCR3+ CD8+ T cells from blood. What this sample's cell subset or site label stands for: CD45RO-CCR7+CD27+CD95- naive CD8+ T cells expressing CXCR3 (TNR3+). The origin of the receptors is a human donor in good health. Some clones in this sample may be carry-over from other donors' samples.

V gene TRBV4-1 combines with J gene TRBJ2-2; TCRdb designates TRBD1, a call that cannot be tested without DNA. Looked up from germline, CDR1 is MGHRA and CDR2 is YSYEKL. The CDR3 loop spans 15 amino acids. The CDR3 protein is CASSQDPGNTGELFF.

V is TRBV7-9 and J is TRBJ2-2. Germline-derived CDR1 and CDR2 are SEHNR and FQNEAQ (reference sequence). The CDR3 covers 12 residues. Here the CDR3 reads CASSLLFGELFF.

The CDR3 protein is CASSYGTGVETQYF. The chain carries TRBV6-5 and TRBJ2-5; the D gene TCRdb calls, TRBD1, cannot be checked with no DNA. Germline V gene data show CDR1 as MNHEY and CDR2 as SVGAGI. The CDR3 extends over 14 amino acids.

The V call is TRBV12-3 or TRBV12-4, the J call TRBJ2-1; TCRdb's D call of TRBD2 is untestable without DNA. This CDR3 has 19 residues. CDR3 in amino acids: CASNTGLAGGVSSYNEQFF.

CDR3 sequence: CASSLVGNTGELFF. The chain combines TRBV12-3 or TRBV12-4 with TRBJ2-2. The CDR3 contains 14 residues.

CDR3 loop: CSVVGGSTDTQYF. V usage is TRBV29-1 and J usage is TRBJ2-3. Germline V gives CDR1 SQVTM, CDR2 ANQGSEA. The CDR3 contains 13 residues.

The chain combines TRBV6-5 with TRBJ2-1; absent DNA, TCRdb's TRBD2 call cannot be checked. This CDR3 has 14 amino acids. Germline CDR1 and CDR2: MNHEY and SVGAGI. The CDR3 spells CASTSGGGHNEQFF.

The chain has TRBV7-6 and TRBJ1-1; TCRdb calls TRBD1, which cannot be checked without DNA. The V gene's germline CDR1 is SGHVS and CDR2 FNYEAQ. This CDR3 is built from 15 residues. The CDR3 sequence: CASSREGTGNTEAFF.

The V call is TRBV6-5, the J call TRBJ2-5; TCRdb indicates TRBD2, and absent DNA this call remains unverified. The CDR3 has 18 amino acids. The germline CDR1 and CDR2 sequences are MNHEY and SVGAGI. Here the CDR3 reads CASSYSSGLAGGRETQYF.

V usage is TRBV9 and J usage is TRBJ2-1; TCRdb designates TRBD2, a call that cannot be tested without DNA. Germline CDR1 is SGDLS and CDR2 is YYNGEE. CDR3 size: 18 residues. This CDR3 reads CASSVAFVSGGSYNEQFF.

The chain employs TRBV20-1 and TRBJ2-1; TCRdb indicates TRBD2, and absent DNA this call remains unverified. The CDR3 is 14 residues long. Germline CDR1 and CDR2: DFQATT and SNEGSKA (reference sequence). CDR3 loop: CSALAGGSYNEQFF.

The chain recombines TRBV12-3 or TRBV12-4 with TRBJ2-7; the D gene TCRdb calls, TRBD1, cannot be checked with no DNA. The CDR3 sequence is 12 residues long. CDR3: CASSFLRDEQYF.

This chain joins TRBV20-1 and TRBJ2-7. The CDR3 is 12 residues long. Germline CDR1 is DFQATT and CDR2 is SNEGSKA (reference sequence). CDR3: CSARDVGYEQYF.

This chain joins TRBV21-1 and TRBJ2-3; TCRdb indicates TRBD2, and absent DNA this call remains unverified. TRBV21-1 is a pseudogene. The CDR3 extends over 15 amino acids. CDR3 sequence: CASSPPEVRTDTQYF.

The V call is TRBV5-1, the J call TRBJ2-1; TCRdb proposes TRBD2, but this gene call is untestable without DNA. The CDR3 runs 16 residues. From germline, CDR1 is SGHRS and CDR2 YFSETQ. CDR3: CASSLGLDGLLNEQFF. Combining the CDR3 with reference TRBV5-1 and TRBJ2-1 gives the whole variable domain KAGVTQTPRYLIKTRGQQVTLSCSPISGHRSVSWYQQTPGQGLQFLFEYFSETQRNKGNFPGRFSGRQFSNSRSEMNVSTLELGDSALYLCASSLGLDGLLNEQFFGPGTRLTVL.

The chain uses TRBV21-1 and TRBJ1-5. TRBV21-1 is designated a pseudogene. The CDR3 has 17 residues. The CDR3 sequence: CASSSIRGGRSNQPQHF.

The chain carries TRBV28 and TRBJ2-1; without DNA, the TCRdb call of TRBD2 cannot be checked. CDR3 length: 14 amino acids. CDR1 MDHEN and CDR2 SYDVKM come from the germline V gene. CDR3 sequence reads: CASSTRGVYNEQFF.

The chain couples TRBV27 to TRBJ2-7; TCRdb's assignment of TRBD2 cannot be checked, as there is no DNA. CDR1 MNHEY and CDR2 SMNVEV come from the germline V gene (reference sequence). The length of the CDR3 is 14 residues. CDR3 loop: CASSQAGVYYEQYF.

The chain combines TRBV7-9 with TRBJ2-7. The germline CDR1 and CDR2 sequences are SEHNR and FQNEAQ (reference sequence). The CDR3 sequence is 14 residues long. CDR3 sequence: CASSLVNSHYEQYF.

V is TRBV7-9 and J is TRBJ2-5. The germline V gene encodes CDR1 SEHNR and CDR2 FQNEAQ (reference sequence). CDR3 length equals 17 residues. The CDR3 here is CASSQSRATGNQETQYF.

The rearrangement joins TRBV4-1 to TRBJ2-1; TCRdb proposes TRBD1, but this gene call is untestable without DNA. Germline loops: CDR1 MGHRA, CDR2 YSYEKL. The CDR3 loop spans 16 amino acids. This CDR3 reads CASSPFGGTGGNEQFF.

The gene calls are TRBV29-1 and TRBJ2-7; the D call from TCRdb, TRBD1, cannot be confirmed without DNA. The CDR3 extends over 14 amino acids. CDR1 and CDR2 from the germline V gene are SQVTM and ANQGSEA. The CDR3 sequence: CSVGFETGLYEQYF.

The CDR3 protein is CSARELNPSNQPQHF. V is TRBV20-1 and J is TRBJ1-5. The CDR3 is made up of 15 amino acids. CDR1 and CDR2 (germline): DFQATT, SNEGSKA (reference sequence).

This sequence joins TRBV29-1 and TRBJ2-5; the TCRdb call, TRBD2, lacks DNA for checking. Looked up from germline, CDR1 is SQVTM and CDR2 is ANQGSEA. The CDR3 is 17 residues long. CDR3 region: CSVEGLAGNVDWETQYF.

The genes are TRBV2 and TRBJ2-3; without DNA, the TCRdb call of TRBD1 cannot be checked. This CDR3 spans 15 amino acids. CDR1 is SNHLY, CDR2 FYNNEI, per germline. The CDR3 here is CASSPGQGDTDTQYF.

V and J are TRBV19 and TRBJ2-3; the TCRdb call, TRBD1, lacks DNA for checking. Germline lookup yields CDR1 LNHDA and CDR2 SQIVND (reference sequence). CDR3 length equals 14 residues. CDR3 region: CASREGGYTDTQYF. The full variable domain, rest sourced from reference TRBV19 and TRBJ2-3, is DGGITQSPKYLFRKEGQNVTLSCEQNLNHDAMYWYRQDPGQGLRLIYYSQIVNDFQKGDIAEGYSVSREKKESFPLTVTSAQKNPTAFYLCASREGGYTDTQYFGPGTRLTVL.

The rearrangement uses TRBV12-3 or TRBV12-4 and TRBJ1-5; TCRdb's D call of TRBD1 is untestable without DNA. The CDR3 extends over 12 amino acids. The CDR3 is CASVTGNQPQHF.

The chain carries TRBV11-1 and TRBJ2-4; the D call of TRBD1 rests on TCRdb alone, since no DNA is present to check it. The CDR3 extends over 12 amino acids. The germline gives CDR1 SGHAT, CDR2 FQDESV (reference sequence). The CDR3: CASSDRGRTQYF.